Below, one T cell receptor beta chain is given with its context. The data were taken from a study of T-cell reconstitution after alpha-beta-depleted transplantation in children. From germline, CDR1 is DFQATT and CDR2 SNEGSKA (reference sequence). CDR3 length: 15 amino acids. V lost 2 bases, J lost 6 bases, and 9 bases stayed unmatched. Unique molecular identifiers featured in how the TCRbeta library was prepared. TCRdb re-derived calls from the PCR reads in MiXCR, one entry per CDR3 protein. Here the sample spans 640,000 or so distinct CDR3 sequences, roughly 15% being singletons. The material sequenced was PBMCs from the stem cell graft donor, taken from the stem cell graft. The chain combines TRBV20-1 with TRBJ1-1, with 10 positions matching TRBD1. The origin of this receptor is a human donor who donated a stem cell graft to a child with acute myeloid leukemia. The CDR3 loop is CSARPPGQGRAEAFF. DNA of the CDR3: TGCAGTGCTAGACCTCCGGGACAGGGGAGGGCTGAAGCTTTCTTT.